The next 31 T cell receptor beta chains were all read from a single sample in a study of T cells in pancreatic ductal adenocarcinoma. No neoadjuvant therapy was given to the selected pancreatic ductal adenocarcinoma patients before their surgery. Clones were read by immunoSEQ multiplex PCR, and TCRdb kept only the in-frame ones, dropping some. The sample consists of around 15,000 clones, around 91% of them appearing once. Sequenced input: PBMCs. The source is a human donor with pancreatic ductal adenocarcinoma.

The chain couples TRBV6-6 to TRBJ2-3; D is possibly TRBD2 (6 bases). V was pared by 4 bases and J by 6 bases, with 20 bases between. Germline V gives CDR1 MNHNY, CDR2 SVGAGI (reference sequence). The CDR3 consists of 16 residues. The CDR3 loop is CASSFPSGTRGDTQYF. The CDR3 region has the DNA TGTGCCAGCAGTTTCCCATCCGGGACCCGGGGGGATACGCAGTATTTT.

On this clone: A read error is likely here: a far larger clone is one base away. The rearrangement joins TRBV5-1 to TRBJ2-5; TRBD2 matches 9 bases. Germline V gene sequence: CDR1 SGHRS, CDR2 YFSETQ. Trimming removed 0 bases from V and 2 bases from J; junction bases left unmatched: 2. This CDR3 region has 15 residues. The CDR3 loop is CASSLVLAGQETQYF. The CDR3 nucleotides are TGCGCCAGCAGCTTGGTCCTAGCGGGACAAGAGACCCAGTACTTC.

The chain carries TRBV5-1 and TRBJ1-4; the D gene is possibly TRBD1 (5 bases). The germline V gene has CDR1 SGHRS and CDR2 YFSETQ. The CDR3 covers 15 residues. V lost 4 bases to trimming and J lost 0 bases, with 10 bases between them. This chain's CDR3 is CASSERGATNEKLFF. The CDR3 DNA reads TGCGCCAGCAGCGAGCGGGGCGCAACTAATGAAAAACTGTTTTTT.

CDR3 sequence: CASSLSQGGSTGELFF. CDR3 sequence (DNA): TGTGCCAGCAGTTTATCGCAGGGGGGGAGCACCGGGGAGCTGTTTTTT. J is TRBJ2-2 and V is TRBV27; D may correspond to TRBD1 or TRBD2 (7 bases each). The CDR3 consists of 16 residues. Germline V gene data show CDR1 as MNHEY and CDR2 as SMNVEV (reference sequence). With 0 bases removed from V and 4 bases from J, the gap between germline ends came to 12 bases.

The chain recombines TRBV19 with TRBJ1-6; TRBD1 matches 7 bases. CDR3 length: 16 residues. CDR1 LNHDA and CDR2 SQIVND come from the germline V gene (reference sequence). Losses at the gene ends were 5 bases for V and 5 bases for J; bases not matched to a gene: 9. This CDR3 reads CASSPWRTGDNSPLHF. For the CDR3, the DNA is TGTGCCAGTAGTCCCTGGAGGACAGGAGATAATTCACCCCTCCACTTT.

The rearrangement uses TRBV5-4 and TRBJ2-3; D is undetermined. The CDR3 contains 13 residues. Trimming took off 0 bases at V and 4 bases at J, with 6 bases between the two ends. Germline CDR1 is SGHNT and CDR2 is YYREEE (reference sequence). CDR3: CASSLAGPDTQYF. The CDR3 DNA sequence: TGTGCCAGCAGCTTGGCCGGCCCAGATACGCAGTATTTT. The entire variable domain, with the rest obtained from reference TRBV5-4 and TRBJ2-3, is as follows: ETGVTQSPTHLIKTRGQQVTLRCSSQSGHNTVSWYQQALGQGPQFIFQYYREEENGRGNFPPRFSGLQFPNYSSELNVNALELDDSALYLCASSLAGPDTQYFGPGTRLTVL.

V gene TRBV14 combines with J gene TRBJ2-1, with D possibly matching TRBD1 (5 bases). Looked up from germline, CDR1 is SGHDN and CDR2 is FVKESK. The V end was cut by 4 bases, the J end by 0 bases, with 13 bases between. The CDR3 covers 16 residues. The CDR3 nucleotides are TGTGCCAGCAGCCTCTGGGGCAGGAGCTCCTACAATGAGCAGTTCTTC. Amino acid sequence: CASSLWGRSSYNEQFF.

The CDR3 nucleotides read TGTGCCAGCAGTAAAGAGACAGGGGCTAACTATGGCTACACCTTC. It translates to CASSKETGANYGYTF. The V call is TRBV6-1, the J call TRBJ1-2, with 8 bases fitting TRBD1. The CDR3 is 15 residues long. Germline loops: CDR1 MNHNS, CDR2 SASEGT. V gave up 5 bases and J gave up 0 bases; unmatched junction bases: 5.

V is TRBV9 and J is TRBJ2-7; D may correspond to TRBD1 or TRBD2 (5 bases each). There are 16 residues in the CDR3. V lost 4 bases, J lost 2 bases, and 19 bases lay in between. Germline V CDR1 and CDR2: SGDLS, YYNGEE. The CDR3, as DNA: TGTGCCAGCAGCCCAGGGACCGAAAGCTCTCCCTACGAGCAGTACTTC. The encoded protein is CASSPGTESSPYEQYF.

The chain is built from TRBV2 and TRBJ1-2; no firm D call. V shed 8 bases and J shed 5 bases, with 12 bases lying between them. CDR3 length: 12 residues. The germline gives CDR1 SNHLY, CDR2 FYNNEI. The CDR3 is CASGPRPYGYTF. The CDR3 DNA reads as TGTGCCAGCGGACCCCGGCCTTATGGCTACACCTTC.

With respect to this clone: The junction departs from germline at one end; a sequencing error may be responsible. The rearrangement links TRBV6-5 to TRBJ1-1, with 8 bases lining up with TRBD1. Germline V CDR1 and CDR2: MNHEY, SVGAGI. The CDR3 is made up of 15 amino acids. CDR3 region: CTSSYAGGLNTEAFF. CDR3 DNA: TGTACCAGCAGTTACGCAGGGGGCTTGAACACTGAAGCTTTCTTT.

V usage is TRBV4-3 and J usage is TRBJ1-2, with TRBD1 matching over 7 bases. The germline CDR1 and CDR2 sequences are LGHNA and YSLEER. CDR3 length: 15 residues. V shed 1 base, J shed 2 bases, and the junction held 4 bases outside the gene matches. This CDR3 reads CASSQGGTDNYGYTF. The CDR3, as DNA: TGCGCCAGCAGCCAAGGGGGGACAGACAACTATGGCTACACCTTC.

The genes are TRBV29-1 and TRBJ1-1, with 7 nucleotides matching TRBD1. The CDR3 totals 16 residues. V shed 6 bases, J shed 4 bases, and the junction held 17 bases outside the gene matches. Germline values: CDR1 SQVTM, CDR2 ANQGSEA. The chain's CDR3 is CSVGGREGALGTEAFF. In DNA form, the CDR3 reads TGCAGCGTGGGTGGCAGGGAGGGGGCCCTGGGCACTGAAGCTTTCTTT.

This chain links TRBV7-2 with TRBJ1-5, with 7 bases identical to TRBD1. The CDR3 spans 19 residues. The V gene's germline CDR1 is SGHTA and CDR2 FQGNSA. With 3 bases clipped from V and 0 bases from J, the junction kept 14 bases outside the gene matches. CDR3 DNA: TGTGCCAGCAGCTTGACCCTATGGCAGGGGGTGAATAGCAATCAGCCCCAGCATTTT. This gives the protein CASSLTLWQGVNSNQPQHF. Variable domain in full (rest from reference TRBV7-2 and TRBJ1-5): GAGVSQSPSNKVTEKGKDVELRCDPISGHTALYWYRQSLGQGLEFLIYFQGNSAPDKSGLPSDRFSAERTGGSVSTLTIQRTQQEDSAVYLCASSLTLWQGVNSNQPQHFGDGTRLSIL.

The J gene is TRBJ2-1, the V gene TRBV19; 13 bases line up with TRBD2. The CDR3 is made up of 16 amino acids. Losses at the gene ends were 4 bases for V and 6 bases for J; bases not matched to a gene: 6. CDR1 and CDR2 (germline): LNHDA, SQIVND (reference sequence). The CDR3 bases are TGTGCCAGTAGTAAACGGACTAGCGGGGGACTCAATGAGCAGTTCTTC. Protein product: CASSKRTSGGLNEQFF.

The chain couples TRBV6-5 to TRBJ2-3, with unresolved D. Germline V gene sequence: CDR1 MNHEY, CDR2 SVGAGI. The CDR3 is made up of 13 amino acids. Between the trimmed V and J ends, which lost 6 bases and 1 base, there was a span of 8 bases. CDR3 region: CASRTWGTDTQYF. The CDR3 DNA follows: TGTGCCAGCAGAACGTGGGGCACAGATACGCAGTATTTT.

The chain combines TRBV11-2 with TRBJ2-7, with D possibly matching TRBD2 (7 bases). V was cut by 1 base and J by 5 bases, with 15 bases left in between. The CDR3 is 15 amino acids. The germline gives CDR1 SGHAT, CDR2 FQNNGV. This CDR3 is CASSLAGGATDEQYF. The DNA of the CDR3 is TGTGCCAGCAGCTTAGCTGGGGGGGCGACGGACGAGCAGTACTTC. The full variable domain, completed using reference TRBV11-2 and TRBJ2-7, is EAGVAQSPRYKIIEKRQSVAFWCNPISGHATLYWYQQILGQGPKLLIQFQNNGVVDDSQLPKDRFSAERLKGVDSTLKIQPAKLEDSAVYLCASSLAGGATDEQYFGPGTRLTVT.

V is TRBV18 and J is TRBJ1-2, with 8 bases aligning to TRBD1. The CDR3 spans 17 residues. Per germline, CDR1 KGHSH and CDR2 LQKENI. V was clipped by 8 bases and J by 4 bases; unmatched bases: 18. The CDR3 loop reads CASPLNRAGGDGYGYTF. CDR3 sequence (DNA): TGTGCCAGCCCACTCAACAGGGCAGGGGGCGATGGCTATGGCTACACCTTC. The entire variable domain, with the rest obtained from reference TRBV18 and TRBJ1-2, is as follows: NAGVMQNPRHLVRRRGQEARLRCSPMKGHSHVYWYRQLPEEGLKFMVYLQKENIIDESGMPKERFSAEFPKEGPSILRIQQVVRGDSAAYFCASPLNRAGGDGYGYTFGSGTRLTVV.

The chain carries TRBV11-2 and TRBJ2-7, with D uncertain. Germline V gene sequence: CDR1 SGHAT, CDR2 FQNNGV. CDR3 length: 15 residues. The V end was cut by 6 bases, the J end by 1 base, with 16 bases between. CDR3 in DNA: TGTGCCAGCAGTTCCCCTTCTATAAGGTCCTACGAGCAGTACTTC. It translates to CASSSPSIRSYEQYF.

The V call is TRBV20-1, the J call TRBJ2-3, with 7 bases that match TRBD2. CDR1 and CDR2 from the germline V gene are DFQATT and SNEGSKA (reference sequence). The ends lost 3 bases at V and 7 bases at J; junction bases unmatched: 1. The CDR3 runs to 11 residues. The CDR3 DNA reads as TGCAGTGCTAGGAGCGGGAATACGCAGTATTTT. This translates into CSARSGNTQYF.

This clone was counted a few times. The chain links TRBV12-1 to TRBJ2-1; TRBD2 was called by the table and not checked on the DNA. TRBV12-1 is an annotated pseudogene. The CDR3 runs 16 residues. The chain's CDR3 is CASSFPVGTFPNEQFF. The CDR3, as DNA: TGTGCCAGCAGCTTTCCTGTAGGGACTTTCCCCAATGAGCAGTTCTTC.

V usage is TRBV18 and J usage is TRBJ2-2; TRBD1 is a possible D gene (6 bases). The ends were cut back, 3 bases at V and 0 bases at J, with 29 bases in the middle. Germline CDR1 reads KGHSH; CDR2 reads LQKENI. This CDR3 is built from 22 residues. CDR3 protein: CASSPPHPSGHFHGANTGELFF. The CDR3 DNA is TGTGCCAGCTCACCCCCACACCCTTCGGGACACTTCCACGGCGCGAACACCGGGGAGCTGTTTTTT.

The chain uses TRBV19 and TRBJ2-7; 10 positions agree with TRBD1. In germline, CDR1 is LNHDA, CDR2 SQIVND (reference sequence). The CDR3 has 14 amino acids. With V trimmed by 5 bases and J by 5 bases, 6 bases remained unmatched. The CDR3 DNA is TGTGCCAGTAGTTCCCGACAGGGGGCGAACGAGCAGTACTTC. As protein: CASSSRQGANEQYF.

In its sample, this clone was seen once. The chain has TRBV28 and TRBJ1-5; 8 bases are shared with TRBD1. Germline CDR1 is MDHEN and CDR2 is SYDVKM. This CDR3 comprises 14 residues. The junction had 7 bases not matched to a gene; V was cut back by 6 bases and J by 6 bases. The CDR3 DNA is TGTGCCAGCAGGGAACTCAGGGGGCCTCAGCCCCAGCATTTT. This encodes CASRELRGPQPQHF.

The rearrangement links TRBV4-2 to TRBJ2-1; 11 bases are shared with TRBD2. The CDR3 totals 20 residues. The V segment lost 0 bases and the J segment 2 bases; nucleotides outside the gene matches: 12. CDR1 is LGHNA, CDR2 YNFKEQ, per germline. CDR3 in amino acids: CASSQDLIAGGAPAYNEQFF. In nucleotides, the CDR3 is TGTGCCAGCAGCCAAGATCTTATAGCGGGGGGGGCCCCGGCCTACAATGAGCAGTTCTTC.

The CDR3 coding sequence is TGTGCCAGCAGTCAGGGGTCACACGAGCAGTACTTC. It translates to CASSQGSHEQYF. The gene calls are TRBV28 and TRBJ2-7; the D gene is possibly TRBD1 (6 bases). The germline CDR1 and CDR2 sequences are MDHEN and SYDVKM. The CDR3 is 12 residues long. V dropped 5 bases and J dropped 5 bases, with 10 bases sitting between them.

This rearrangement joins TRBV10-3 to TRBJ1-1; TRBD1 aligns across 8 bases. This CDR3 contains 13 residues. Per the germline V gene, CDR1 is ENHRY and CDR2 is SYGVKD. V was pared by 3 bases and J by 9 bases, with 6 bases of the junction left unmatched. CDR3 in amino acids: CAISDPDRGQAFF. The CDR3 coding sequence is TGTGCCATCAGTGACCCTGACAGGGGACAAGCTTTCTTT.

The V gene is TRBV19, the J gene TRBJ2-2; D is undetermined. This CDR3 is built from 16 residues. V lost 3 bases and J lost 5, with 16 bases in between. The germline V gene has CDR1 LNHDA and CDR2 SQIVND (reference sequence). The CDR3 DNA reads TGTGCCAGTAGTATGCCCATGAGGAAAAATACCGGGGAGCTGTTTTTT. This encodes CASSMPMRKNTGELFF.

V and J are TRBV14 and TRBJ1-1; 9 bases line up with TRBD1. The V gene end was trimmed by 6 bases and the J gene end by 1 base; junction bases not matched to a gene: 9. The CDR3 contains 16 residues. CDR1 is SGHDN and CDR2 is FVKESK in the germline V gene. The CDR3 is CASSFRTGVTNTEAFF. As DNA, the CDR3 is TGTGCCAGCAGTTTTCGGACAGGGGTTACGAACACTGAAGCTTTCTTT.

The chain joins TRBV10-3 to TRBJ2-7, with D uncertain. Germline loops: CDR1 ENHRY, CDR2 SYGVKD. This CDR3 has 13 amino acids. V shed 3 bases and J shed 1 base, with 7 bases lying between them. CDR3 loop: CAISDSPSYEQYF. CDR3 in DNA: TGTGCCATCAGTGATAGTCCTTCCTACGAGCAGTACTTC.

V usage is TRBV12-5 and J usage is TRBJ2-2; TRBD2 matches 11 bases. Trimming took 2 bases from V and 4 from J; bases not matched to a gene: 9. Germline CDR1 is LGHNT and CDR2 is FRNRAP. The CDR3 totals 18 residues. CDR3: CASGLSPGLAVLTGELFF. CDR3 bases: TGTGCTAGTGGTTTGTCTCCGGGACTAGCGGTTCTCACCGGGGAGCTGTTTTTT.